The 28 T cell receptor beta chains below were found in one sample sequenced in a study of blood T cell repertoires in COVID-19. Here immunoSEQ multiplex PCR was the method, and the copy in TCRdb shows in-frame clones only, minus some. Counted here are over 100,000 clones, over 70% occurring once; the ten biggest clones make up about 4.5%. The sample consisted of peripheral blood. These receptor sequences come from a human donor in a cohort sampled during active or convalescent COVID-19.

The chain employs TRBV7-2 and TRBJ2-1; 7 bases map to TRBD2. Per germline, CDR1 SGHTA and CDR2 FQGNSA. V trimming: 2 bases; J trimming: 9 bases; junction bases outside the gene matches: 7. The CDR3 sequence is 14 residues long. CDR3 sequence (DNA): TGTGCCAGCAGCTTAATGCGGGAGATTCCTGAGCAGTTCTTC. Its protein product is CASSLMREIPEQFF.

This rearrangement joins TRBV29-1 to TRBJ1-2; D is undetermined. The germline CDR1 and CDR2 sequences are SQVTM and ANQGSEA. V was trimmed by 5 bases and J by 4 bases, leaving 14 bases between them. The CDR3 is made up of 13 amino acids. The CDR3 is CSVFHRNIYGYTF. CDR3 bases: TGCAGCGTTTTTCACAGAAACATCTATGGCTACACCTTC.

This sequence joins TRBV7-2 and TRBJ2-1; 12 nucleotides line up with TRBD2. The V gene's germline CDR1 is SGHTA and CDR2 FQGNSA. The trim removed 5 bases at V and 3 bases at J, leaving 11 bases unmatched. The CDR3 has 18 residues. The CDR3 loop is CASSASPSGGADYNEQFF. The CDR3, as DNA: TGTGCCAGCAGCGCTAGTCCTAGCGGGGGGGCCGACTACAATGAGCAGTTCTTC.

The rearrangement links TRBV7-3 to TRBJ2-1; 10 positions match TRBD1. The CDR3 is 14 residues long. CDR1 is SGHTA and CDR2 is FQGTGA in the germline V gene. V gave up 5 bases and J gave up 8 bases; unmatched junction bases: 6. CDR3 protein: CASSSPGQGYEQFF. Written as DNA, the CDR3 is TGTGCCAGCAGCAGTCCGGGACAGGGGTATGAGCAGTTCTTC.

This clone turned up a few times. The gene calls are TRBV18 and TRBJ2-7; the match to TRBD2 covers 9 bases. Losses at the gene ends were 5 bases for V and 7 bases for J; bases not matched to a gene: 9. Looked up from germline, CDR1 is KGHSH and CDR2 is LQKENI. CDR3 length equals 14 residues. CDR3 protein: CASSLGLALGEQYF. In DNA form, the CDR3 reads TGTGCCAGCTCATTGGGACTAGCCCTGGGGGAGCAGTACTTC.

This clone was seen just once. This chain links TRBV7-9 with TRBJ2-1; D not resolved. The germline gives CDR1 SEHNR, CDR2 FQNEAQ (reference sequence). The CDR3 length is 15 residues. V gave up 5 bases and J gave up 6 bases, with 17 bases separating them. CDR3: CASSRSLLAFNEQFF. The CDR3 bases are TGTGCCAGCAGCCGGTCGTTGTTAGCTTTCAATGAGCAGTTCTTC.

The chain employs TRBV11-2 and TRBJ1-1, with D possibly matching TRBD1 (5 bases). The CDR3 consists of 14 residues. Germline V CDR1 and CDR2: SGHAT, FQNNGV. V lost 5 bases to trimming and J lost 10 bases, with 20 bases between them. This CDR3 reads CASSQAQGSVGAFF. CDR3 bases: TGTGCCAGCAGCCAAGCCCAGGGTTCTGTCGGAGCTTTCTTT.

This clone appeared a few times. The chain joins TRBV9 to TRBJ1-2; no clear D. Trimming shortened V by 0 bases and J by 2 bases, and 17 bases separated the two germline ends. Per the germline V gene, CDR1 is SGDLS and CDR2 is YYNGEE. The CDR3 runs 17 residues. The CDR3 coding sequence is TGTGCCAGCAGCGTAGCCGTTGTGGCTGGGCTAAACTATGGCTACACCTTC. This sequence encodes CASSVAVVAGLNYGYTF.

The CDR3 DNA reads as TGCGCCAGCAGCCAACCAACGGCTAGCCTAGCGGGAGGCGAGGCTACGCAGTATTTT. Residues: CASSQPTASLAGGEATQYF. The rearrangement uses TRBV4-1 and TRBJ2-3; TRBD2 matches at 11 bases. Germline V gene lookup returns CDR1 MGHRA and CDR2 YSYEKL. Unmatched junction bases numbered 18, after V lost 2 bases and J lost 8 bases. CDR3 length: 19 residues.

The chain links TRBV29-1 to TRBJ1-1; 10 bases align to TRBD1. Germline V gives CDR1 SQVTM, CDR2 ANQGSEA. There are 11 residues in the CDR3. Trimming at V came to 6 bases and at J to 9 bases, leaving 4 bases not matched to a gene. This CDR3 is CSVGTGEQAFF. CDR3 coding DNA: TGCAGCGTCGGGACAGGGGAACAAGCTTTCTTT.

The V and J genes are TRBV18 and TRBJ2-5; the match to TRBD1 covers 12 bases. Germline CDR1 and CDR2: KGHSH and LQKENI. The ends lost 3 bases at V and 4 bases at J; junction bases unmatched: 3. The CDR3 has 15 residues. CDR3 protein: CASSPGTGGRETQYF. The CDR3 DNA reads TGTGCCAGCTCACCGGGGACAGGGGGCAGAGAGACCCAGTACTTC. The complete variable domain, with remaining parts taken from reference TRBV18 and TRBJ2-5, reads NAGVMQNPRHLVRRRGQEARLRCSPMKGHSHVYWYRQLPEEGLKFMVYLQKENIIDESGMPKERFSAEFPKEGPSILRIQQVVRGDSAAYFCASSPGTGGRETQYFGPGTRLLVL.

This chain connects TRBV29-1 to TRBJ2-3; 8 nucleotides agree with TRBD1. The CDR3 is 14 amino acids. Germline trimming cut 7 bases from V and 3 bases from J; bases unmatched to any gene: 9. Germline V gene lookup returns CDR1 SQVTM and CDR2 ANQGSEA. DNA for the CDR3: TGCAGCGGGAACGGACAGGGTTTGACAGATACGCAGTATTTT. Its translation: CSGNGQGLTDTQYF.

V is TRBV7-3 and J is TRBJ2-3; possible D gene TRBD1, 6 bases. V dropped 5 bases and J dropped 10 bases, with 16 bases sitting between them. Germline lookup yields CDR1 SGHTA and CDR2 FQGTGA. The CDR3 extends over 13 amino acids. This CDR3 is CASSLTGNHAQYF. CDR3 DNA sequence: TGTGCCAGCAGCCTCACAGGGAATCATGCGCAGTATTTT.

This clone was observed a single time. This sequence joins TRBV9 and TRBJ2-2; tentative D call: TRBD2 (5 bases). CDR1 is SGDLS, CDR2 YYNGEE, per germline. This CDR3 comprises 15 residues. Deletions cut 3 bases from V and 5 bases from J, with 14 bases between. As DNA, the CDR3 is TGTGCCAGCAGCGCCCGGGATTATGGGACCGGGGAGCTGTTTTTT. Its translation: CASSARDYGTGELFF.

CDR3 nucleotide sequence: TGCGCCAGCAGCTTGTATTTGGGGGCATCCTACAATGAGCAGTTCTTC. This translates into CASSLYLGASYNEQFF. The rearrangement links TRBV5-1 to TRBJ2-1; TRBD1 is a possible D gene (6 bases). The V gene's germline CDR1 is SGHRS and CDR2 YFSETQ. Trimming took off 1 base at V and 1 base at J, with 12 bases between the two ends. This CDR3 region has 16 residues.

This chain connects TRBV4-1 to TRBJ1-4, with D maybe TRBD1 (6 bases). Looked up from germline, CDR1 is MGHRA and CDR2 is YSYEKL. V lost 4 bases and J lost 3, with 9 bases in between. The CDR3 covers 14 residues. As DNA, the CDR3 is TGCGCCAGCAGCCGACGGACAGCTAATGAAAAACTGTTTTTT. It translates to CASSRRTANEKLFF.

CDR3 region: CASSFGYGRGSYEQYF. The CDR3, as DNA: TGTGCCAGCAGCTTTGGCTACGGGAGGGGTTCCTACGAGCAGTACTTC. V and J are TRBV7-2 and TRBJ2-7; 8 bases agree with TRBD2. The ends lost 3 bases at V and 1 base at J; junction bases unmatched: 8. Germline V gene lookup returns CDR1 SGHTA and CDR2 FQGNSA. The CDR3 extends over 16 amino acids. Drawing the rest from reference TRBV7-2 and TRBJ2-7, the complete variable domain is GAGVSQSPSNKVTEKGKDVELRCDPISGHTALYWYRQSLGQGLEFLIYFQGNSAPDKSGLPSDRFSAERTGGSVSTLTIQRTQQEDSAVYLCASSFGYGRGSYEQYFGPGTRLTVT.

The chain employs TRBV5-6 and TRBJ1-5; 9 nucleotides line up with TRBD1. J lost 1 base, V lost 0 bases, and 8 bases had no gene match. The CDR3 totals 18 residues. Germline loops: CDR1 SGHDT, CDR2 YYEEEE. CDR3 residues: CASSLGGQGLVSNQPQHF. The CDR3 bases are TGTGCCAGCAGCTTGGGTGGACAGGGGCTCGTGAGCAATCAGCCCCAGCATTTT.

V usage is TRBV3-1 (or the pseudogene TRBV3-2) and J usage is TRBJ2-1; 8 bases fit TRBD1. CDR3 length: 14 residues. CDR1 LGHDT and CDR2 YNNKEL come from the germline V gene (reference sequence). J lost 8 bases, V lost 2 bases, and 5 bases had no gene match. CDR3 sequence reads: CASSQYNRGYEQFF. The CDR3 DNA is TGTGCCAGCAGCCAATATAACAGGGGGTATGAGCAGTTCTTC.

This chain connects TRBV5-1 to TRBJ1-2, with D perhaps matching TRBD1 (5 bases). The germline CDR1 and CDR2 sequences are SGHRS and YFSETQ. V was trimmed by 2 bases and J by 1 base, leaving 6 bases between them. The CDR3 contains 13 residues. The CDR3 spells CASSFQGNYGYTF. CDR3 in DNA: TGCGCCAGCAGCTTTCAGGGTAACTATGGCTACACCTTC.

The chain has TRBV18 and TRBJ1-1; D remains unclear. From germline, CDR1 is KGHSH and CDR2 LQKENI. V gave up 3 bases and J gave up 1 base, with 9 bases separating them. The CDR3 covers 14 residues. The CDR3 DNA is TGTGCCAGCTCACCCGTAACGGGGAACACTGAAGCTTTCTTT. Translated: CASSPVTGNTEAFF.

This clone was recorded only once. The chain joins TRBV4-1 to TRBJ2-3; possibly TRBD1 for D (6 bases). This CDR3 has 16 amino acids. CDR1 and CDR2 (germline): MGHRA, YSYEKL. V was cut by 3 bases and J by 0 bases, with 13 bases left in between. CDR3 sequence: CASSQHGTTSTDTQYF. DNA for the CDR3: TGCGCCAGCAGCCAGCACGGGACAACCAGCACAGATACGCAGTATTTT.

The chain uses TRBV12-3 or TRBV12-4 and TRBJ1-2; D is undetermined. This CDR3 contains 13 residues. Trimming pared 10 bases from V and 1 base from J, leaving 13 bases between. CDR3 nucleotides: TGTGCCACCCAAGTCGGGAATAACTATGGCTACACCTTC. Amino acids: CATQVGNNYGYTF.

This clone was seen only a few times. In nucleotides, the CDR3 is TGTGCCAGCAGCCAGAACCTCGGACTAGCGGGGGGTTGGCAGTACTTC. Translated: CASSQNLGLAGGWQYF. V is TRBV4-2 and J is TRBJ2-7, with 14 bases matching TRBD2. CDR1 is LGHNA and CDR2 is YNFKEQ in the germline V gene. V shed 3 bases and J 9 bases; nucleotides not matched to a gene: 10. CDR3 size: 16 residues.

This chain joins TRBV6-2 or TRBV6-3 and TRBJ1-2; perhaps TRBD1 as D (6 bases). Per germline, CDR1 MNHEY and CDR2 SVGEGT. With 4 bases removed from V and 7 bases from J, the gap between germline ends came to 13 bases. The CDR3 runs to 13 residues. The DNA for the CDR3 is TGTGCCAGCAGTTTGACAGGATTCGGTGGCTACACCTTC. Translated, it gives CASSLTGFGGYTF.

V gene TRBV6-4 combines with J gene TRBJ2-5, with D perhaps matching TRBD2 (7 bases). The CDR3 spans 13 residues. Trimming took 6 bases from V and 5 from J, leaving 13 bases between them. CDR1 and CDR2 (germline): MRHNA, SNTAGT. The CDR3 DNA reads TGTGCCAGCAGGAACGGGGGGCGGGAGACCCAGTACTTC. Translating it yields CASRNGGRETQYF.

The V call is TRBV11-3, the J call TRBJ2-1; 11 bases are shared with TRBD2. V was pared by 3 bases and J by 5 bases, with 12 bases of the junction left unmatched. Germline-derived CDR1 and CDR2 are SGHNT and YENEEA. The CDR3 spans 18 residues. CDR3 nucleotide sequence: TGTGCCAGCAGCTTCGTGGGTCCCGGGACTAGCGGTCACAATGAGCAGTTCTTC. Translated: CASSFVGPGTSGHNEQFF.

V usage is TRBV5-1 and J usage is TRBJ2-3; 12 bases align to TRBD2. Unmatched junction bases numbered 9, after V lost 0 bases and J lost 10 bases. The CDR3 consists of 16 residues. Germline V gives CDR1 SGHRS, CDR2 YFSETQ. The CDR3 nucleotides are TGCGCCAGCAGCTTGGCCCCTAGCGGGGGGGCCTATCCGCAGTATTTT. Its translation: CASSLAPSGGAYPQYF. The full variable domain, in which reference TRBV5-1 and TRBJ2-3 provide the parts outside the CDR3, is KAGVTQTPRYLIKTRGQQVTLSCSPISGHRSVSWYQQTPGQGLQFLFEYFSETQRNKGNFPGRFSGRQFSNSRSEMNVSTLELGDSALYLCASSLAPSGGAYPQYFGPGTRLTVL.